These 5 T cell receptor beta chains were sequenced from one sample in a study of T cell repertoires in cytomegalovirus infection. TCRdb analysed the reads with MiXCR anew, one entry per CDR3 protein. The sample lists some 300,000 distinct CDR3 sequences, 8% to 10% occurring once. Specimen: PBMCs. The receptor source for this set is a human donor in good health (CMV status not recorded). Some clones in this sample may be carry-over from other donors' samples.

In this sample, this clonotype turned up many times. This rearrangement joins TRBV25-1 to TRBJ2-1; 13 nucleotides match TRBD2. J lost 3 bases, V lost 1 base, and 0 bases had no gene match. Germline V gene sequence: CDR1 MGHDK, CDR2 SYGVNS. The CDR3 runs 16 residues. The CDR3 DNA sequence: TGTGCCAGCAGTGAATGGACTAGCGGGGGCTACAATGAGCAGTTCTTC. It encodes CASSEWTSGGYNEQFF.

The CDR3 loop reads CASSLLYRGGELFF. Here the CDR3 DNA reads TGTGCCAGCAGCTTGCTATACAGGGGCGGGGAGCTGTTTTTT. This rearrangement joins TRBV5-8 to TRBJ2-2, with 7 bases fitting TRBD1. With V trimmed by 1 base and J by 7 bases, 4 bases remained unmatched. Germline lookup yields CDR1 SGHTS and CDR2 YDEGEE. This CDR3 contains 14 residues.

This clonotype has a count of ten or more. The chain joins TRBV28 to TRBJ1-4, with a tentative D call TRBD1 (6 bases). Deletions cut 4 bases from V and 3 bases from J, with 12 bases between. The germline V gene encodes CDR1 MDHEN and CDR2 SYDVKM. CDR3 length: 15 amino acids. CDR3 region: CASSSRTASNEKLFF. CDR3 DNA sequence: TGTGCCAGCAGTTCCCGGACAGCCTCTAATGAAAAACTGTTTTTT.

This clonotype was counted at least ten times. The genes are TRBV6-6 and TRBJ1-1, with D unresolved. The CDR3 is made up of 12 amino acids. Trimming removed 2 bases from V and 6 bases from J, with 7 bases in between. The germline gives CDR1 MNHNY, CDR2 SVGAGI (reference sequence). CDR3 sequence reads: CASSYGDSEAFF. CDR3 in DNA: TGTGCCAGCAGTTACGGGGATTCTGAAGCTTTCTTT.

This clonotype came up many times. The chain combines TRBV6-2 or TRBV6-3 with TRBJ1-5, with D possibly matching TRBD1 (5 bases). This CDR3 is 14 amino acids long. Germline V lookup: CDR1 MNHEY, CDR2 SVGEGT. The V and J ends lost 0 bases and 15 bases respectively, with 18 bases between them. CDR3 in DNA: TGTGCCAGCAGTTACTCGAAATCTCTCGGGACTTTGCATTTT. This sequence encodes CASSYSKSLGTLHF.